Listed below are T cell receptor beta chains from one sample, sequenced in a study of response to subunit inactivated influenza vaccine. TCRdb itself ran the RT-PCR reads through MiXCR, one entry per CDR3 protein. The repertoire includes about 570,000 distinct CDR3 sequences, 11% of them detected once, and roughly 9.6% sits in the top ten. The same sample was also used in a study of T cells expressing NK-cell markers.

The input for sequencing was PBMCs from blood, taken on the day of vaccination. All receptors derive from a man between 45 and 60 years old who received an inactivated influenza vaccine. The CDR3 runs from the conserved cysteine through the conserved F or W.

TRBJ1-5,TRBV7-2,CASSSQGRSNQPQHF
TRBJ1-2,TRBV4-1,CASSRSGEIGGYTF
TRBJ2-7,TRBV15,CATSREKGLINYEQYF
TRBJ2-6,TRBV28,CASATPRLANVLTF
TRBJ2-1,TRBV12-3/TRBV12-4,CASRRSGGAGEQFF
TRBJ2-7,TRBV10-3,CAISVPDSYEQYF
TRBJ2-2,TRBV10-3,CAIFPGLAGVSNTGELFF
TRBJ2-5,TRBV20-1,CSATSKGLADRETQYF
TRBJ2-1,TRBV20-1,CSARKPNYGGSSEQFF
TRBJ2-1,TRBV20-1,CSAQLAGRYNEQFF
TRBJ2-5,TRBV30,CACTQGNQETQYF